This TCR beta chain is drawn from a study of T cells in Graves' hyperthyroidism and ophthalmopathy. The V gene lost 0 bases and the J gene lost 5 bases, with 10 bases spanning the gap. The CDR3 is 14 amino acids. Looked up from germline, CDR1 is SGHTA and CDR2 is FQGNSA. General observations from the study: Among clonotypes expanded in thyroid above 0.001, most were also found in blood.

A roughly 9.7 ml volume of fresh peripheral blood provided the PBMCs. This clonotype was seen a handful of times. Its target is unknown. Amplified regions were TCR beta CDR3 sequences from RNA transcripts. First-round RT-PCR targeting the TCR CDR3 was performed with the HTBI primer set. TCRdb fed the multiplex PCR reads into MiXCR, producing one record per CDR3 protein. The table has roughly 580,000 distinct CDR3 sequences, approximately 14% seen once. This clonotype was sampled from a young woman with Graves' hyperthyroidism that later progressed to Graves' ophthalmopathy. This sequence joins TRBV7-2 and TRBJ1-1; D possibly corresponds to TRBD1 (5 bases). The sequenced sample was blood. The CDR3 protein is CASSLAGGATEAFF. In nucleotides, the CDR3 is TGTGCCAGCAGCTTAGCCGGAGGGGCTACTGAAGCTTTCTTT.